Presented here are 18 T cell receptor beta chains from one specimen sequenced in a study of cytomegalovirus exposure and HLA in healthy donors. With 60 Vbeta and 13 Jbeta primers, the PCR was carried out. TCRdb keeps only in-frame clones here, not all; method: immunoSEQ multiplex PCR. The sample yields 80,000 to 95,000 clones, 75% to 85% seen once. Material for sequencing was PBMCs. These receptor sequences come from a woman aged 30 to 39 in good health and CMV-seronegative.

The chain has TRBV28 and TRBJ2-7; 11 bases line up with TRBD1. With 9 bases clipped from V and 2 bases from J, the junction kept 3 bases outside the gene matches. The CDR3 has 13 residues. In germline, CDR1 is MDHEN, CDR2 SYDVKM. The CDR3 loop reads CASGTGGAYEQYF. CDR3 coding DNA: TGTGCCAGTGGGACAGGGGGGGCCTACGAGCAGTACTTC.

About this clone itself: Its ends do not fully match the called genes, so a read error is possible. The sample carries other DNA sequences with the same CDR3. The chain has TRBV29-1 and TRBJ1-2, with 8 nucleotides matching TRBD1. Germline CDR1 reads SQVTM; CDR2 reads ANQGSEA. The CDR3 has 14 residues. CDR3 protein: CSVVYTGGLDGYTF. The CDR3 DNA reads TGCAGCGTTGTGTACACAGGGGGACTGGATGGCTATACCTTC.

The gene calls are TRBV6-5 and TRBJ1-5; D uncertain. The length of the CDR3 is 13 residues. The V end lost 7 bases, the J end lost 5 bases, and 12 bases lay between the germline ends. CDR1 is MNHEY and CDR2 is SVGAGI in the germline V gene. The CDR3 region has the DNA TGTGCCAGCAAAGGAGGGTTACATCAGCCCCAGCATTTT. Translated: CASKGGLHQPQHF.

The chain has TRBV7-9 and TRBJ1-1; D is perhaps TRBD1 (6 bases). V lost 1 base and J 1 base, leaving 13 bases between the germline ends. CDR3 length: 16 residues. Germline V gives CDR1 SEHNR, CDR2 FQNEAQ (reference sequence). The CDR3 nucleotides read TGTGCCAGCAGCTTAGTTTTCGGGGGGCCGAACACTGAAGCTTTCTTT. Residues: CASSLVFGGPNTEAFF. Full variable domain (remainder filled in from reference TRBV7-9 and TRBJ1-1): DTGVSQNPRHKITKRGQNVTFRCDPISEHNRLYWYRQTLGQGPEFLTYFQNEAQLEKSRLLSDRFSAERPKGSFSTLEIQRTEQGDSAMYLCASSLVFGGPNTEAFFGQGTRLTVV.

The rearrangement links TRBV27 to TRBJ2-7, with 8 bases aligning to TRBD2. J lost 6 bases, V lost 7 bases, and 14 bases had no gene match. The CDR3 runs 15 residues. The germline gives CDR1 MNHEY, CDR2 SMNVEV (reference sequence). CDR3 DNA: TGTGCCAGCACTCTTCAGGCGGGGGGAATTGGCGAGCAGTACTTC. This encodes CASTLQAGGIGEQYF.

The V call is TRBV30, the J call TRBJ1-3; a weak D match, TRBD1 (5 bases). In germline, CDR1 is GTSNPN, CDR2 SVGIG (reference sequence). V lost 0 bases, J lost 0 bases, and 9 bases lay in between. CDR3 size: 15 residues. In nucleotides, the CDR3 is TGTGCCTGGAGTGTAGGGGTCACCTCTGGAAACACCATATATTTT. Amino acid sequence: CAWSVGVTSGNTIYF.

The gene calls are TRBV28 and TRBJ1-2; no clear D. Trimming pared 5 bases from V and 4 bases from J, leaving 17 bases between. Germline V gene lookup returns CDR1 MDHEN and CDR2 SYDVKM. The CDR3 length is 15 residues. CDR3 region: CASSLISPVSYGYTF. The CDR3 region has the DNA TGTGCCAGCAGTCTAATCTCCCCGGTGAGCTATGGCTACACCTTC.

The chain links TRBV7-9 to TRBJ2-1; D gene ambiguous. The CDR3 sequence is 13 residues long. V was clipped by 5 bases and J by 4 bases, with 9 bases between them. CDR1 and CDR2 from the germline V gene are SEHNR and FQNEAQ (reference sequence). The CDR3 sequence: CASSPVPYNEQFF. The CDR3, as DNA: TGTGCCAGCAGCCCAGTCCCTTACAATGAGCAGTTCTTC.

This CDR3 reads CASSREGVPNSPLHF. The DNA of the CDR3 is TGCGCCAGCAGCAGGGAGGGGGTCCCTAATTCACCCCTCCACTTT. The chain recombines TRBV5-1 with TRBJ1-6; tentative D call: TRBD1 (6 bases). The germline V gene has CDR1 SGHRS and CDR2 YFSETQ. There are 15 residues in the CDR3. Trimming left V 4 bases short and J 6 bases short, with 14 bases between.

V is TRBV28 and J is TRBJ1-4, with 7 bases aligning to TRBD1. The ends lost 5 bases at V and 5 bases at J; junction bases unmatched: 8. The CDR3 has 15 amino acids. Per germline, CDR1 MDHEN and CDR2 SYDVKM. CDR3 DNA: TGTGCCAGCAGTAAACTGACAGGGCCCAATGAAAAACTGTTTTTT. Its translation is CASSKLTGPNEKLFF.

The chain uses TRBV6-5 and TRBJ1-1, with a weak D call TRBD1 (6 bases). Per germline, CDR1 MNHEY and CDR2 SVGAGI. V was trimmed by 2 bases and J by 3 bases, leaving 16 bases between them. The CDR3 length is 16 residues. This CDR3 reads CASSYGWTVFDTEAFF. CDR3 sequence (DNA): TGTGCCAGCAGTTACGGGTGGACAGTTTTCGACACTGAAGCTTTCTTT.

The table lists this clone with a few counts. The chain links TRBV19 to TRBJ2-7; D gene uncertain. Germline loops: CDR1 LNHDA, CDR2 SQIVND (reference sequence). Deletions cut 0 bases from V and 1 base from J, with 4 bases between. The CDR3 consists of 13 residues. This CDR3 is CASSIDLSYEQYF. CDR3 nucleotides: TGTGCCAGTAGTATAGATCTTTCCTACGAGCAGTACTTC.

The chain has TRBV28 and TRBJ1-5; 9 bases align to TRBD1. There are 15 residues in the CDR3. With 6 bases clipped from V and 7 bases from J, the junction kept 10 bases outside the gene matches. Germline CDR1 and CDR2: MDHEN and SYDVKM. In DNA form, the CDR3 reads TGTGCCAGCAGACACGACAGGGGGGGGTCCCAGCCCCAGCATTTT. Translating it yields CASRHDRGGSQPQHF.

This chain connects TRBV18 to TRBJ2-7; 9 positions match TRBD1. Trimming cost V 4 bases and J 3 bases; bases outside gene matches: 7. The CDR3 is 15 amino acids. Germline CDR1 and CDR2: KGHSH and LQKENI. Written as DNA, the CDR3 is TGTGCCAGCTCACAGAGCCGGGACAGGGACTACGAGCAGTACTTC. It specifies CASSQSRDRDYEQYF. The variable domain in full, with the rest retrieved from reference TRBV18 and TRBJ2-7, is NAGVMQNPRHLVRRRGQEARLRCSPMKGHSHVYWYRQLPEEGLKFMVYLQKENIIDESGMPKERFSAEFPKEGPSILRIQQVVRGDSAAYFCASSQSRDRDYEQYFGPGTRLTVT.

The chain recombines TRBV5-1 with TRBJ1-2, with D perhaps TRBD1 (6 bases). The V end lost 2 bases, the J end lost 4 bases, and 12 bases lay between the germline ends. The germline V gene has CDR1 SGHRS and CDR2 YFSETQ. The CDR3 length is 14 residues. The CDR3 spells CASSLQGISYGYTF. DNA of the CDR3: TGCGCCAGCAGCTTACAGGGAATAAGCTATGGCTACACCTTC.

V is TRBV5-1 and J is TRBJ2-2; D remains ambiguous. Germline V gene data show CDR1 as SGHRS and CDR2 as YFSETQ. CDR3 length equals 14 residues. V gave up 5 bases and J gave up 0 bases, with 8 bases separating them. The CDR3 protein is CASSHTPNTGELFF. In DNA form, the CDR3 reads TGCGCCAGCAGTCATACTCCGAACACCGGGGAGCTGTTTTTT.

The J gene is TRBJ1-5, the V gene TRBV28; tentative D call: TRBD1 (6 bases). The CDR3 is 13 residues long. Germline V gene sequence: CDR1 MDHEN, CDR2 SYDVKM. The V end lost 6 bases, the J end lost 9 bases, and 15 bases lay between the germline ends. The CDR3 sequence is CASSPPGERPQHF. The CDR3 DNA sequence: TGTGCCAGCAGCCCCCCAGGGGAAAGGCCCCAGCATTTT.

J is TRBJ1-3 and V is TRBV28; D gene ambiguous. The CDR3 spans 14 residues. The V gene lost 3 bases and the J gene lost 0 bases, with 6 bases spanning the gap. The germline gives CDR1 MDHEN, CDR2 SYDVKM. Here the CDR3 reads CASSFRVSGNTIYF. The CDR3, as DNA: TGTGCCAGCAGTTTTCGGGTCTCTGGAAACACCATATATTTT.